This note documents a single T cell receptor (beta chain) sequence. CDR3 length: 14 residues. V was clipped by 5 bases and J by 9 bases, with 17 bases between them. The germline V gene encodes CDR1 MDHEN and CDR2 SYDVKM. The sample comes from a study of blood T cell repertoires in COVID-19. The method was immunoSEQ multiplex PCR; TCRdb's version includes in-frame clones alone and lacks a portion of them. The sample carries 400,000 or so clones, about 91% recorded once. The TCR originated in a woman between 40 and 50 years old with COVID-19, enrolled during active disease. This chain links TRBV28 with TRBJ1-5, with D possibly matching TRBD1 (6 bases). Sequenced input: peripheral blood. The CDR3 DNA reads TGTGCCAGCAGTACTTTACAGGGATGGGTGCCCCAGCATTTT. Translating gives CASSTLQGWVPQHF.